The 26 T cell receptor beta chains reported below all come from one sample, sequenced in a study of CD8+ T cells in alopecia areata. After isolation, RNA underwent reverse transcription to generate cDNA as the sequencing template. This table comes from immunoSEQ multiplex PCR, and its TCRdb copy is limited to in-frame clones, with some not included. The sample lists some 80,000 clones, around two thirds occurring once. Noted treatment: oral pan-JAK inhibitor, 5-10 mg twice daily. Sequencing used CD8+ T cells sorted from blood, obtained at week 24, from a patient treated with tofacitinib. The source is a human donor with alopecia areata.

There are a few counts of this clone. The V gene is TRBV7-2, the J gene TRBJ2-7; D is unclear. The CDR3 covers 13 residues. Looked up from germline, CDR1 is SGHTA and CDR2 is FQGNSA. The V gene lost 8 bases and the J gene lost 1 base, with 12 bases spanning the gap. CDR3 region: CASAEEVSYEQYF. In nucleotides, the CDR3 is TGTGCCAGCGCCGAGGAAGTATCCTACGAGCAGTACTTC.

The chain has TRBV7-3 and TRBJ2-1; the match to TRBD2 covers 12 bases. The CDR3 has 22 amino acids. Germline CDR1 SGHTA, CDR2 FQGTGA. The trim removed 2 bases at V and 2 bases at J, leaving 19 bases unmatched. CDR3 in amino acids: CASSLSPFIPRLAGVTYNEQFF. CDR3 nucleotides: TGTGCCAGCAGCTTATCACCCTTTATCCCCAGACTAGCGGGGGTTACCTACAATGAGCAGTTCTTC.

The chain recombines TRBV19 with TRBJ2-7; possibly TRBD1 for D (5 bases). The CDR3 sequence is 14 residues long. The germline V gene encodes CDR1 LNHDA and CDR2 SQIVND (reference sequence). Trimming pared 5 bases from V and 1 base from J, leaving 12 bases between. CDR3 amino acids: CASSPYDSSYEQYF. In DNA, the CDR3 is TGTGCCAGTAGTCCATACGACAGTTCCTACGAGCAGTACTTC.

The chain joins TRBV5-1 to TRBJ2-7; 8 bases are shared with TRBD1. This CDR3 has 14 residues. The J segment lost 2 bases and the V segment lost 2 bases, leaving 3 bases of the junction unmatched. Germline CDR1 and CDR2: SGHRS and YFSETQ. In DNA form, the CDR3 reads TGCGCCAGCAGCTTAACAGGGGGAGCCTACGAGCAGTACTTC. It yields the protein CASSLTGGAYEQYF.

V and J are TRBV5-6 and TRBJ1-1; D is perhaps TRBD1 (6 bases). Germline V gives CDR1 SGHDT, CDR2 YYEEEE. The CDR3 is 15 residues long. The germline V and J ends were trimmed by 1 base and 6 bases, with 16 bases remaining between them. DNA for the CDR3: TGTGCCAGCAGCTTGAATGGCCAGGGGATCCCTGAAGCTTTCTTT. Translated, it gives CASSLNGQGIPEAFF.

The CDR3 nucleotides are TGTGCCAGCAGCTGGGAGACAGGGAGTCCCACTGAAGCTTTCTTT. Translating it yields CASSWETGSPTEAFF. The chain is built from TRBV5-6 and TRBJ1-1; 7 bases match TRBD1. CDR3 length equals 15 residues. Germline CDR1 reads SGHDT; CDR2 reads YYEEEE. V trimming: 3 bases; J trimming: 4 bases; junction bases outside the gene matches: 9.

The chain couples TRBV9 to TRBJ2-2; TRBD2 aligns across 10 bases. The CDR3 is made up of 17 amino acids. The ends lost 6 bases at V and 1 base at J; junction bases unmatched: 9. CDR1 is SGDLS, CDR2 YYNGEE, per germline. The CDR3 reads CASNRASGGQNTGELFF. The DNA of the CDR3 is TGTGCCAGCAATCGGGCTAGCGGGGGTCAGAACACCGGGGAGCTGTTTTTT.

The rearrangement uses TRBV6-5 and TRBJ1-5; a possible D gene is TRBD1 (6 bases). Germline lookup yields CDR1 MNHEY and CDR2 SVGAGI. Deletions cut 6 bases from V and 3 bases from J, with 15 bases between. CDR3 size: 15 residues. CDR3: CASRDGQLNNQPQHF. The CDR3 coding sequence is TGTGCCAGCAGGGACGGACAGCTCAACAATCAGCCCCAGCATTTT.

In regard to this clone: An end of the junction does not agree with germline; a read error may underlie this. The chain couples TRBV7-2 to TRBJ2-7; TRBD1 matches 8 bases. The CDR3 length is 14 residues. From germline, CDR1 is SGHTA and CDR2 FQGNSA. This CDR3 reads CASSLTGVGYGQYF. CDR3 in DNA: TGTGCCAGCAGCCTGACAGGGGTGGGGTACGGGCAGTACTTC.

This clone has a handful of counts. V is TRBV4-1 and J is TRBJ1-5; D is unclear. The V end was cut by 3 bases, the J end by 4 bases, with 16 bases between. Germline CDR1 is MGHRA and CDR2 is YSYEKL. There are 16 residues in the CDR3. The CDR3 DNA is TGCGCCAGCAGCCAGGGCGCGCCATCGACTAATCAGCCCCAGCATTTT. Amino acid sequence: CASSQGAPSTNQPQHF.

The gene calls are TRBV5-6 and TRBJ2-7, with D perhaps matching TRBD2 (6 bases). The ends were cut back, 3 bases at V and 4 bases at J, with 14 bases in the middle. The length of the CDR3 is 14 residues. Germline V lookup: CDR1 SGHDT, CDR2 YYEEEE. The CDR3 bases are TGTGCCAGCAGCTCCGGACTAACGGTTTACGAGCAGTACTTC. This translates into CASSSGLTVYEQYF.

V usage is TRBV29-1 and J usage is TRBJ2-3; D is undetermined. The ends were cut back, 6 bases at V and 2 bases at J, with 12 bases in the middle. The CDR3 length is 13 residues. Germline values: CDR1 SQVTM, CDR2 ANQGSEA. The CDR3 DNA is TGCAGCGTAGAGCTGGATAACACAGATACGCAGTATTTT. Translation: CSVELDNTDTQYF.

V and J are TRBV27 and TRBJ1-2; D is undetermined. V was clipped by 4 bases and J by 4 bases, with 10 bases between them. This CDR3 contains 13 residues. Germline V gene data show CDR1 as MNHEY and CDR2 as SMNVEV (reference sequence). CDR3 nucleotides: TGTGCCAGCAGTTCATACGGAATCTATGGCTACACCTTC. This encodes CASSSYGIYGYTF.

This clone has a count of ten or more. The chain is built from TRBV6-5 and TRBJ1-4; no clear D gene. V gave up 4 bases and J gave up 8 bases, with 17 bases separating them. The germline V gene has CDR1 MNHEY and CDR2 SVGAGI. CDR3 length: 15 residues. CDR3 amino acids: CASSSGVSNSEKLFF. CDR3 nucleotides: TGTGCCAGCAGTTCCGGCGTCTCCAATTCCGAAAAACTGTTTTTT.

As regards this clone: Other DNA sequences in the sample encode the same CDR3. The V call is TRBV27, the J call TRBJ2-7; 7 bases line up with TRBD1. This CDR3 region has 13 residues. V gave up 2 bases and J gave up 2 bases; unmatched junction bases: 0. The germline CDR1 and CDR2 sequences are MNHEY and SMNVEV (reference sequence). For the CDR3, the DNA is TGTGCCAGCAGTTTAGGGACAGCCTACGAGCAGTACTTC. It encodes CASSLGTAYEQYF.

This sequence joins TRBV11-1 and TRBJ2-7, with D perhaps matching TRBD1 or TRBD2 (6 bases each). From germline, CDR1 is SGHAT and CDR2 FQDESV (reference sequence). The CDR3 sequence is 15 residues long. V lost 7 bases, J lost 6 bases, and 22 bases lay in between. CDR3 protein: CASKRAGRGTSEQYF. The CDR3 nucleotides read TGTGCCAGCAAGCGGGCTGGCAGGGGAACTAGCGAGCAGTACTTC.

The rearrangement uses TRBV5-6 and TRBJ2-7, with 7 bases matching TRBD1. The CDR3 has 14 amino acids. CDR1 and CDR2 (germline): SGHDT, YYEEEE. With V trimmed by 4 bases and J by 1 base, 5 bases remained unmatched. CDR3 DNA sequence: TGTGCCAGCAGCCCAGGGGGTGGGTCCTACGAGCAGTACTTC. Translation gives CASSPGGGSYEQYF.

This clone was picked up a small number of times. The chain employs TRBV7-3 and TRBJ2-3; 9 nucleotides line up with TRBD1. With 5 bases clipped from V and 0 bases from J, the junction kept 3 bases outside the gene matches. Germline values: CDR1 SGHTA, CDR2 FQGTGA. CDR3 size: 15 residues. The CDR3 sequence is CASSATGGSTDTQYF. The CDR3 DNA reads TGTGCCAGCAGCGCGACAGGGGGTAGCACAGATACGCAGTATTTT.

This chain uses TRBV4-1 with TRBJ2-1; 7 bases agree with TRBD1. CDR3 length: 17 amino acids. Germline CDR1 and CDR2: MGHRA and YSYEKL. The V gene end was trimmed by 1 base and the J gene end by 6 bases; junction bases not matched to a gene: 12. CDR3 nucleotides: TGCGCCAGCAGCCAAGTCGGCAACCGGGACAGTAGCAATGAGCAGTTCTTC. It encodes CASSQVGNRDSSNEQFF.

This chain connects TRBV29-1 to TRBJ2-3; possibly TRBD2 for D (7 bases). V lost 5 bases and J lost 2, with 11 bases in between. This CDR3 region has 13 residues. Germline lookup yields CDR1 SQVTM and CDR2 ANQGSEA. The chain's CDR3 is CSVRGGATDTQYF. The CDR3 coding sequence is TGCAGCGTTAGGGGGGGAGCCACAGATACGCAGTATTTT.

Only one count was recorded for this clone. The gene calls are TRBV5-1 and TRBJ2-7, with D possibly being TRBD1 (6 bases). Germline V lookup: CDR1 SGHRS, CDR2 YFSETQ. CDR3 size: 13 residues. Trimming stripped 7 bases from V and 1 base from J, with 12 bases between. The CDR3 here is CASHGTFSYEQYF. CDR3 coding DNA: TGCGCCAGCCACGGGACATTTTCCTACGAGCAGTACTTC.

Only one count was recorded for this clone. The gene calls are TRBV19 and TRBJ1-1; D is possibly TRBD1 (6 bases). Germline CDR1 is LNHDA and CDR2 is SQIVND (reference sequence). V was trimmed by 6 bases and J by 0 bases, leaving 11 bases between them. The CDR3 contains 14 residues. The CDR3: CASRDRTLNTEAFF. DNA of the CDR3: TGTGCCAGTAGGGACAGAACCCTGAACACTGAAGCTTTCTTT.

In this sample, this clone turned up a few times. V gene TRBV6-5 combines with J gene TRBJ1-2, with 9 bases fitting TRBD1. Germline V gene lookup returns CDR1 MNHEY and CDR2 SVGAGI. V dropped 6 bases and J dropped 5; count of bases not matched to a gene: 10. The CDR3 extends over 15 amino acids. The CDR3 sequence is CASSETQGARYGYTF. The CDR3 nucleotides read TGTGCCAGCAGCGAAACACAGGGGGCGCGGTATGGCTACACCTTC.

This sequence joins TRBV2 and TRBJ2-7; D not resolved. The CDR3 is made up of 12 amino acids. V lost 8 bases and J 3 bases, leaving 11 bases between the germline ends. CDR1 is SNHLY, CDR2 FYNNEI, per germline. This chain's CDR3 is CASLAAIYEQYF. The CDR3, as DNA: TGTGCCAGCCTTGCGGCGATCTACGAGCAGTACTTC.

This clone was recorded a few times. V gene TRBV23-1 combines with J gene TRBJ1-1, with D possibly matching TRBD1 (6 bases). TRBV23-1 belongs to the ORF category, with a function that is uncertain. Trimming cost V 3 bases and J 0 bases, with 14 bases left between them. This CDR3 is built from 16 residues. This CDR3 reads CASSHRPRGMNTEAFF. CDR3 nucleotide sequence: TGCGCCAGCAGTCACCGCCCCAGGGGTATGAACACTGAAGCTTTCTTT.

The gene calls are TRBV7-3 and TRBJ2-5, with 12 bases aligning to TRBD1. V gave up 4 bases and J gave up 5 bases; unmatched junction bases: 5. The CDR3 loop spans 15 amino acids. In germline, CDR1 is SGHTA, CDR2 FQGTGA. This CDR3 reads CASSSGTGGMETQYF. The CDR3 region has the DNA TGTGCCAGCAGCTCAGGGACAGGGGGCATGGAGACCCAGTACTTC.